These 19 T cell receptor beta chains originate from one sample sequenced in a study of blood T cell repertoires in COVID-19. TCRdb's copy holds only in-frame clones and misses some; the assay was immunoSEQ multiplex PCR. The sample consists of some 73,000 clones, more than 70% of them appearing once. The sample consisted of peripheral blood. These TCRs come from a man between 65 and 85 years old with COVID-19, enrolled during active disease.

The J gene is TRBJ1-5, the V gene TRBV7-9, with D unclear. CDR3 length equals 12 residues. Per the germline V gene, CDR1 is SEHNR and CDR2 is FQNEAQ (reference sequence). V was cut by 1 base and J by 6 bases, with 4 bases left in between. The CDR3 coding sequence is TGTGCCAGCAGCTTAGGGAGTCAGCCCCAGCATTTT. Its translation: CASSLGSQPQHF.

The rearrangement joins TRBV11-1 to TRBJ1-1, with a tentative D call TRBD1 (6 bases). V was pared by 5 bases and J by 5 bases, with 18 bases between. Germline CDR1 and CDR2: SGHAT and FQDESV (reference sequence). This CDR3 region has 15 residues. The CDR3, as DNA: TGTGCCAGCAGCCAGTTGCCGGGACAATCGACTGAAGCTTTCTTT. This encodes CASSQLPGQSTEAFF.

This rearrangement joins TRBV29-1 to TRBJ2-7; 9 bases fit TRBD1. The CDR3 totals 15 residues. Trimming cost V 8 bases and J 1 base; bases outside gene matches: 12. Germline lookup yields CDR1 SQVTM and CDR2 ANQGSEA. DNA of the CDR3: TGCAGCTACAAAGTTCCGGGACAGGGTTCCTACGAGCAGTACTTC. It specifies CSYKVPGQGSYEQYF.

The chain is built from TRBV24-1 and TRBJ1-4, with 7 positions matching TRBD1. V lost 5 bases and J lost 5; bases outside the gene matches: 10. Germline V gives CDR1 KGHDR, CDR2 SFDVKD. The CDR3 loop spans 16 amino acids. CDR3 nucleotide sequence: TGTGCCACCAGTGGGCCCTCGGGACAGAAGAATGAAAAACTGTTTTTT. It specifies CATSGPSGQKNEKLFF.

This clone was observed a few times. The chain uses TRBV20-1 and TRBJ2-7; D perhaps matches TRBD1 (5 bases). V was pared by 3 bases and J by 6 bases, with 12 bases between. There are 12 residues in the CDR3. Germline-derived CDR1 and CDR2 are DFQATT and SNEGSKA (reference sequence). The CDR3 DNA sequence: TGCAGTGCTAGTCGTAAGGGGATCGAGCAGTACTTC. Encoded protein: CSASRKGIEQYF.

This chain uses TRBV6-1 with TRBJ1-2; maybe TRBD1 (6 bases). V lost 0 bases and J 6 bases, leaving 11 bases between the germline ends. This CDR3 has 14 residues. CDR1 and CDR2 from the germline V gene are MNHNS and SASEGT. CDR3 in DNA: TGTGCCAGCAGTGAAGCATACAGGGTAAATGGCTACACCTTC. It is translated as CASSEAYRVNGYTF.

This clone appeared a few times. The chain combines TRBV6-6 with TRBJ2-7, with TRBD1 matching 8 bases. Per the germline V gene, CDR1 is MNHNY and CDR2 is SVGAGI (reference sequence). CDR3 length equals 13 residues. Trimming at V came to 6 bases and at J to 2 bases, leaving 3 bases not matched to a gene. CDR3 in DNA: TGTGCCAGCAGGCCGGGACAGGCCTACGAGCAGTACTTC. Its translation: CASRPGQAYEQYF.

V gene TRBV6-5 combines with J gene TRBJ1-5; 7 bases agree with TRBD1. This CDR3 is built from 15 residues. V lost 5 bases, J lost 4 bases, and 8 bases stayed unmatched. Germline V gene lookup returns CDR1 MNHEY and CDR2 SVGAGI. In nucleotides, the CDR3 is TGTGCCAGCAGTCAGGGGACAGAACTAAATCAGCCCCAGCATTTT. Its translation is CASSQGTELNQPQHF.

This chain links TRBV19 with TRBJ2-1, with 9 bases lining up with TRBD2. Per the germline V gene, CDR1 is LNHDA and CDR2 is SQIVND (reference sequence). CDR3 length: 16 residues. V lost 5 bases to trimming and J lost 1 base; unmatched junction nucleotides: 6. CDR3 in amino acids: CASSPALAGSYNEQFF. The CDR3 coding sequence is TGTGCCAGTAGTCCCGCCCTAGCGGGATCCTACAATGAGCAGTTCTTC.

The chain joins TRBV18 to TRBJ1-2; unclear D gene. V was cut by 1 base and J by 2 bases, with 8 bases left in between. The CDR3 runs 14 residues. CDR1 and CDR2 from the germline V gene are KGHSH and LQKENI. The CDR3 DNA sequence: TGTGCCAGCTCACCACTTTCGGGGAACTATGGCTACACCTTC. The encoded protein is CASSPLSGNYGYTF.

V gene TRBV2 combines with J gene TRBJ2-7, with 11 bases identical to TRBD2. After removal of 5 bases from V and 3 bases from J, the junction contained 6 bases not matched to a gene. Germline loops: CDR1 SNHLY, CDR2 FYNNEI. The CDR3 has 15 residues. Here the CDR3 DNA reads TGTGCCAGCAGTCTCACTAGCGGGAGTGGCTACGAGCAGTACTTC. Its protein is CASSLTSGSGYEQYF.

The chain uses TRBV24-1 and TRBJ2-7; D perhaps matches TRBD2 (6 bases). This CDR3 is built from 12 residues. V lost 9 bases and J lost 5, with 13 bases in between. Per germline, CDR1 KGHDR and CDR2 SFDVKD. The CDR3 nucleotides are TGTGCCACCCGGGGGTCCGGTGACGAGCAGTACTTC. Amino acids: CATRGSGDEQYF.

J is TRBJ1-6 and V is TRBV18; TRBD1 matches 10 bases. CDR3 length: 14 residues. J was trimmed by 8 bases and V by 3 bases; bases with no gene match: 1. CDR1 and CDR2 (germline): KGHSH, LQKENI. The CDR3 DNA follows: TGTGCCAGCTCACCGGGACAGGGGTATTCACCCCTCCACTTT. It yields the protein CASSPGQGYSPLHF.

The J gene is TRBJ2-7, the V gene TRBV28, with D possibly being TRBD1 (6 bases). The CDR3 is made up of 12 amino acids. In germline, CDR1 is MDHEN, CDR2 SYDVKM. Trimming stripped 4 bases from V and 7 bases from J, with 11 bases between. CDR3 loop: CASSSGGREQYF. The CDR3 DNA reads TGTGCCAGCAGTTCTGGGGGCCGTGAGCAGTACTTC. The whole variable domain, filled in from reference TRBV28 and TRBJ2-7, reads DVKVTQSSRYLVKRTGEKVFLECVQDMDHENMFWYRQDPGLGLRLIYFSYDVKMKEKGDIPEGYSVSREKKERFSLILESASTNQTSMYLCASSSGGREQYFGPGTRLTVT.

The chain uses TRBV18 and TRBJ1-2, with TRBD1 matching over 7 bases. Germline CDR1 and CDR2: KGHSH and LQKENI. J gave up 4 bases and V 6 bases, and 8 bases lay outside the gene matches. The length of the CDR3 is 14 residues. The DNA for the CDR3 is TGTGCCAGCTCCCCAGGGACAGAAACCTATGGCTACACCTTC. Translation: CASSPGTETYGYTF.

Remarks on this clone: The germline gene is not matched at one end of the junction; a read error may be the cause. The chain uses TRBV7-3 and TRBJ2-1; 10 nucleotides match TRBD2. From germline, CDR1 is SGHTA and CDR2 FQGTGA. The CDR3 runs 13 residues. CDR3 in DNA: TGTGCCAGCAGCTTAACGGCCCTAGCGGGAGCCATCTTC. Protein sequence: CASSLTALAGAIF. The complete variable domain, with remaining parts taken from reference TRBV7-3 and TRBJ2-1, reads GAGVSQTPSNKVTEKGKYVELRCDPISGHTALYWYRQSLGQGPEFLIYFQGTGAADDSGLPNDRFFAVRPEGSVSTLKIQRTERGDSAVYLCASSLTALAGAIFGPGTRLTVL.

This clone was seen only once. V usage is TRBV9 and J usage is TRBJ2-5, with TRBD1 matching over 9 bases. CDR3 size: 16 residues. Losses at the gene ends were 2 bases for V and 2 bases for J; bases not matched to a gene: 7. Germline CDR1 SGDLS, CDR2 YYNGEE. CDR3 DNA sequence: TGTGCCAGCAGCGTGAGCGGACAGGGGATACAAGAGACCCAGTACTTC. Its translation is CASSVSGQGIQETQYF.

V gene TRBV19 combines with J gene TRBJ2-7; no reliable D call. Germline V gives CDR1 LNHDA, CDR2 SQIVND (reference sequence). The CDR3 has 12 amino acids. Trimming stripped 1 base from V and 6 bases from J, with 7 bases between. The CDR3 DNA follows: TGTGCCAGTAGTATAGGCAGTGGCGAGCAGTACTTC. Translated: CASSIGSGEQYF.

This chain links TRBV2 with TRBJ1-2, with D hard to call. Trimming removed 3 bases from V and 5 bases from J, with 4 bases in between. The V gene's germline CDR1 is SNHLY and CDR2 FYNNEI. This CDR3 comprises 11 residues. The CDR3 spells CASSDGYGYTF. The CDR3 region has the DNA TGTGCCAGCAGTGACGGTTATGGCTACACCTTC.